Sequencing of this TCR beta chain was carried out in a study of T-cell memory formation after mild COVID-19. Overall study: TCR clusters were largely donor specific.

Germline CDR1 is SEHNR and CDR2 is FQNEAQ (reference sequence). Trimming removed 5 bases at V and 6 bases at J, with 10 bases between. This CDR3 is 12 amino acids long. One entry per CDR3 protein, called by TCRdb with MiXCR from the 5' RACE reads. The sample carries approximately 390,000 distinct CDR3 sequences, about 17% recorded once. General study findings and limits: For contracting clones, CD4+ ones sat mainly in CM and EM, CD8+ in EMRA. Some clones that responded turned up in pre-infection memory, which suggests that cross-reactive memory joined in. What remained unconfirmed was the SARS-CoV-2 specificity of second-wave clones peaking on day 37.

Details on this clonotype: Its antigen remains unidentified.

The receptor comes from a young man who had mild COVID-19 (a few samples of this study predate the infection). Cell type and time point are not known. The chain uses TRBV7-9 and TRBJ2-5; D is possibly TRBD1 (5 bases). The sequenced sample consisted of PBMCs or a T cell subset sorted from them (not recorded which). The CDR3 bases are TGTGCCAGCAGCCCCCAGGGTCAGACCCAGTACTTC. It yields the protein CASSPQGQTQYF.